This T cell receptor beta chain was sequenced during a study of T cells after yellow fever vaccination. General study results and limits: Peak timing came faster in the weaker secondary response, day 5 versus 15. There was a possibility that FACS-sorted repertoires contained abundant clonotypes contaminating from the bulk population.

Points on this clonotype: Its antigen is undetermined.

Using its own MiXCR run on the 5' RACE reads, TCRdb lists one record per CDR3 protein. The data show around 320,000 distinct CDR3 sequences, with approximately 11% seen just once and less than 3.5% held by the top ten. Losses at the gene ends were 0 bases for V and 9 bases for J; bases not matched to a gene: 11. Germline V gene lookup returns CDR1 LGHDT and CDR2 YNNKEL (reference sequence). The CDR3 sequence is 16 residues long. This material consisted of CD4+ T cells sorted from PBMCs, taken 45 days after the yellow fever booster vaccination. This clonotype originated in a man aged 18 to 30 who received the YFV17D yellow fever vaccine. The chain is built from TRBV3-1 and TRBJ2-1; 7 nucleotides line up with TRBD2. The CDR3 nucleotides read TGTGCCAGCAGCCAAGATCTTTTTGGGACTATTCCTGAGCAGTTCTTC. Residues: CASSQDLFGTIPEQFF.